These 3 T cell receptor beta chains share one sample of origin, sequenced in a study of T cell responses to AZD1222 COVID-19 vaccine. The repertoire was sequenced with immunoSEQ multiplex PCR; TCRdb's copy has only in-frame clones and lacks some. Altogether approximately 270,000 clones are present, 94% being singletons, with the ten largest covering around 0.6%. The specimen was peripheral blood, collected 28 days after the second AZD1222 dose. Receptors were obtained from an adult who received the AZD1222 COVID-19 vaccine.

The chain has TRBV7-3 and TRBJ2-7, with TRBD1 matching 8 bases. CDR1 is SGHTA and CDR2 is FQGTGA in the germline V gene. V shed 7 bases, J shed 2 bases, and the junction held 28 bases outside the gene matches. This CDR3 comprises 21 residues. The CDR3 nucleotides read TGTGCCAGCACCGAAGCGACTTTTTTTAAGTGGGACAGGATATTAACCTACGAGCAGTACTTC. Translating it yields CASTEATFFKWDRILTYEQYF.

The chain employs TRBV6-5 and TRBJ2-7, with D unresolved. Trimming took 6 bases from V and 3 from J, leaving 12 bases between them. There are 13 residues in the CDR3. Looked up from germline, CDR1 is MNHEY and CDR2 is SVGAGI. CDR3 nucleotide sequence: TGTGCCAGCAGCGGCCAGCTACGCTACGAGCAGTACTTC. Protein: CASSGQLRYEQYF.

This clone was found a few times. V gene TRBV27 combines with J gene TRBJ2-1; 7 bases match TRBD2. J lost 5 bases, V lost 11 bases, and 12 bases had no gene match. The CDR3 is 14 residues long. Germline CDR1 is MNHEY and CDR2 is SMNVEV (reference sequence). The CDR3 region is CACDPGGLNNEQFF. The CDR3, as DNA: TGTGCCTGTGATCCGGGAGGCCTGAACAATGAGCAGTTCTTC.